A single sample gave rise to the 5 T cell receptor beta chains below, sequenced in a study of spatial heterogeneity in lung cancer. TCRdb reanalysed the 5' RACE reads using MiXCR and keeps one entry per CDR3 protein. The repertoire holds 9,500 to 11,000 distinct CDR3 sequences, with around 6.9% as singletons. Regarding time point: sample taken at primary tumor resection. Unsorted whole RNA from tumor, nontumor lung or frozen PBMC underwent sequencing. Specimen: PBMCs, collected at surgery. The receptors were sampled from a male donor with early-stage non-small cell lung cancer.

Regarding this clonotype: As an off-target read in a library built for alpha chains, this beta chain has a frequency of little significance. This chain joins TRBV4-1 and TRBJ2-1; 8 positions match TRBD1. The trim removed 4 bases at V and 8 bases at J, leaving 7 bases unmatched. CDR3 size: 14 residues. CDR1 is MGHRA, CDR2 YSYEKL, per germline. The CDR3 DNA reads TGCGCCAGCAGCCGGGCCGGGACAGGCTATGAGCAGTTCTTC. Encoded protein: CASSRAGTGYEQFF.

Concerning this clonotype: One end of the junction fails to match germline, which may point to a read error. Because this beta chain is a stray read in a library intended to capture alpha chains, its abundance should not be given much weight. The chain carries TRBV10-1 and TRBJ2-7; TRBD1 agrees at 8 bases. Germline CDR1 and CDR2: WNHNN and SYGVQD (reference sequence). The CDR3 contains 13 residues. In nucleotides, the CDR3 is TGTGCCAGCAGTACAGGACAGGGCGACGGGCAGTACTTC. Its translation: CASSTGQGDGQYF.

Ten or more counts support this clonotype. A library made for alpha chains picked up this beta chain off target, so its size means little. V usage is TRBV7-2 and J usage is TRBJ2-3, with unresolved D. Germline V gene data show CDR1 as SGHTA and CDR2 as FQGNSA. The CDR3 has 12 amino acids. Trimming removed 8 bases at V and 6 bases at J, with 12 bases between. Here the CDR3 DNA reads TGTGCCAGCCAGCTCTTGAGGGATACGCAGTATTTT. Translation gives CASQLLRDTQYF.

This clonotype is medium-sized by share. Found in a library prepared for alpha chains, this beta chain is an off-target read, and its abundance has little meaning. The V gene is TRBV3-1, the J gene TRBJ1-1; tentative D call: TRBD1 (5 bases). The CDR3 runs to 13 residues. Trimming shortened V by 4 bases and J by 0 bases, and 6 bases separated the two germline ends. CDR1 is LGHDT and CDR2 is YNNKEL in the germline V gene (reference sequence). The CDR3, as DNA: TGTGCCAGCAGCCCGGGACTGAACACTGAAGCTTTCTTT. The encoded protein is CASSPGLNTEAFF.

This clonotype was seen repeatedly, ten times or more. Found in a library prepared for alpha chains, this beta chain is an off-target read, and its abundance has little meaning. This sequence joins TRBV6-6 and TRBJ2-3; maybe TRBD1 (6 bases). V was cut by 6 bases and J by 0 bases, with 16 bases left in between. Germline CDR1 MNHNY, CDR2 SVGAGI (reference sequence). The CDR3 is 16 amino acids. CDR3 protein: CASRLPGQASTDTQYF. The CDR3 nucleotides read TGTGCCAGCAGACTACCGGGACAAGCTAGCACAGATACGCAGTATTTT.